This T cell receptor beta chain was sequenced for a study of T cell clones after liver transplantation. Study-wide results and caveats: Graft donor-reactive T cells may have migrated into the graft rather than being deleted. In a couple of subjects, few donor cells limited the measurable donor-reactive repertoire.

Sorting of unstimulated PBMCs yielded separate CD3+CD4+ and CD3+CD8+ fractions. This clone was detected only once. Antigen: not known. Repertoires were generated with immunoSEQ multiplex PCR, while TCRdb's copy carries only in-frame clones and drops some. Altogether roughly 74,000 clones are present, 80% being singletons, with the ten largest covering 0.45% to 0.65%. Germline V CDR1 and CDR2: DFQATT, SNEGSKA (reference sequence). The CDR3 covers 11 residues. V gave up 4 bases and J gave up 5 bases, with 6 bases separating them. The receptor was derived from a human donor who received a liver transplant. The rearrangement links TRBV20-1 to TRBJ2-1, with D hard to call. The sample was CD4+ T cells from blood, taken before liver transplant. The CDR3: CSAKGNNEQFF. CDR3 DNA sequence: TGCAGTGCTAAAGGGAACAATGAGCAGTTCTTC.